The source of this TCR beta chain is a study of shared clonotypes between healthy human individuals. Overall study context: Used for every donor were three CD4 naive, three CD4 memory, two CD8 naive and one CD8 memory plate. Study-wide results and caveats: In contrast to clonotypes shared by all four donors, non-shared clonotypes had lower generation probabilities. A few donors showed sharing of around 5% of naive CD4 clonotypes.

Clones were read by immunoSEQ multiplex PCR, and TCRdb kept only the in-frame ones, dropping some. The table has over 850,000 clones, more than 75% seen once. Germline V gene data show CDR1 as GTSNPN and CDR2 as SVGIG (reference sequence). This CDR3 comprises 15 residues. The V and J ends lost 2 bases and 0 bases, in that order; junction bases with no gene match: 6. Points on this clone: Its antigen is currently unknown.

This chain links TRBV30 with TRBJ2-7, with 8 bases matching TRBD2. The receptor was derived from a man aged 18-30 years in good health. Some clones in this sample may be carry-over from other donors' samples. What was sequenced was memory CD4+ T cells from PBMCs. Subset defined: CD45RA-negative fraction. The CDR3 is CAWSIGTRSSYEQYF. The CDR3 DNA reads TGTGCCTGGAGTATCGGGACTAGAAGCTCCTACGAGCAGTACTTC.